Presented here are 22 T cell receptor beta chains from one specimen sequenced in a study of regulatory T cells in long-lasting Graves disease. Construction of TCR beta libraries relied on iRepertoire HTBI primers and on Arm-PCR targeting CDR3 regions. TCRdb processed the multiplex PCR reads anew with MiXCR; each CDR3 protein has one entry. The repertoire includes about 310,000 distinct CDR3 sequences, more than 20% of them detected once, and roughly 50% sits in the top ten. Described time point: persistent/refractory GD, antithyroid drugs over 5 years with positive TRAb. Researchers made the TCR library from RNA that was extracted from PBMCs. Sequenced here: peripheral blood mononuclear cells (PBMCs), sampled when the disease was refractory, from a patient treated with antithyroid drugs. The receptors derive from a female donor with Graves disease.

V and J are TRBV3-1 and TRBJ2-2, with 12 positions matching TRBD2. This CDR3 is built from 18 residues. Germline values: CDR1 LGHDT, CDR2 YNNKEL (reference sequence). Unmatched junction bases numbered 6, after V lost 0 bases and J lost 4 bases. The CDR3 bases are TGTGCCAGCAGCCAAGAGCCACTAGCGGGAGGTCGCACCGGGGAGCTGTTTTTT. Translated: CASSQEPLAGGRTGELFF.

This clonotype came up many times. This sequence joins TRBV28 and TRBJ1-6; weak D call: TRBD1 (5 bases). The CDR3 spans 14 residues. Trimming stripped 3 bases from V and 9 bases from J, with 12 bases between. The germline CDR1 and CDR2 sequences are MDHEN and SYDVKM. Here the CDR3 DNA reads TGTGCCAGCAGTTTTAGTAGGGGATCTTCACCCCTCCACTTT. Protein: CASSFSRGSSPLHF. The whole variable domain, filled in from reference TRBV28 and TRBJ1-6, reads DVKVTQSSRYLVKRTGEKVFLECVQDMDHENMFWYRQDPGLGLRLIYFSYDVKMKEKGDIPEGYSVSREKKERFSLILESASTNQTSMYLCASSFSRGSSPLHFGNGTRLTVT.

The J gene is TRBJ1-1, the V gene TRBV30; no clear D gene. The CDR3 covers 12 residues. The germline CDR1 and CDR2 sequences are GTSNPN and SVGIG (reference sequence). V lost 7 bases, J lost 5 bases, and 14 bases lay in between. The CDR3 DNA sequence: TGTGCCTTCAGCCAATTGCCGACTGAAGCTTTCTTT. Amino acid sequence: CAFSQLPTEAFF.

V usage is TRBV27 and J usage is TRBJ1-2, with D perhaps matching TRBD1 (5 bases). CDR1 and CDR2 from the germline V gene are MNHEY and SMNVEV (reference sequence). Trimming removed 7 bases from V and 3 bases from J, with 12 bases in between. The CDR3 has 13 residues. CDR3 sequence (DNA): TGTGCCAGCAAGGGGTCCGGCTACTATGGCTACACCTTC. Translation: CASKGSGYYGYTF.

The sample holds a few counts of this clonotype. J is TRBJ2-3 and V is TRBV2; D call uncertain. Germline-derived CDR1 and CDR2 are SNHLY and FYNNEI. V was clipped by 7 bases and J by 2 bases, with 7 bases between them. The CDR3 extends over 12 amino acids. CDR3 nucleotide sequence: TGTGCCAGCAAAGGCAACACAGATACGCAGTATTTT. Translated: CASKGNTDTQYF.

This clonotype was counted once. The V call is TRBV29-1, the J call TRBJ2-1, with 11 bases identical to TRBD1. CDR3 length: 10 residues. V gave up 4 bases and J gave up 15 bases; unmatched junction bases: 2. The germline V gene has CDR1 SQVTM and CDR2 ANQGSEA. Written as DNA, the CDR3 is TGCAGCGTTGGGGACAGGGGGGGGTTCTTC. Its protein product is CSVGDRGGFF.

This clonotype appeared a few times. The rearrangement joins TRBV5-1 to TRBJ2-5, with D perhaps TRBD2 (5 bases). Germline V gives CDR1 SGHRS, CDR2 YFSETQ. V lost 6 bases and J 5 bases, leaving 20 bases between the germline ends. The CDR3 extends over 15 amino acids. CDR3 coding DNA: TGCGCCAGCAAGCGGCACGAGGGAGAAGGGGAGACCCAGTACTTC. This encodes CASKRHEGEGETQYF.

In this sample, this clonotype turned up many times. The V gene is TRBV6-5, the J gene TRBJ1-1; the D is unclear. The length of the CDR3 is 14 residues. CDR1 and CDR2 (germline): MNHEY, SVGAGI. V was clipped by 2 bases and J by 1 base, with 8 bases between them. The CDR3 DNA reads TGTGCCAGCAGTTACCCGGGAGCGAACACTGAAGCTTTCTTT. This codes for CASSYPGANTEAFF.

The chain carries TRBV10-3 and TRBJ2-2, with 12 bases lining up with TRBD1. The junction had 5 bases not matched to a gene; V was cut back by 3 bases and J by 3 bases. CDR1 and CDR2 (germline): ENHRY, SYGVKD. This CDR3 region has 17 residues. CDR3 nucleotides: TGTGCCATCAGTGATCTCGGGGACAGGGGGCACACCGGGGAGCTGTTTTTT. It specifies CAISDLGDRGHTGELFF.

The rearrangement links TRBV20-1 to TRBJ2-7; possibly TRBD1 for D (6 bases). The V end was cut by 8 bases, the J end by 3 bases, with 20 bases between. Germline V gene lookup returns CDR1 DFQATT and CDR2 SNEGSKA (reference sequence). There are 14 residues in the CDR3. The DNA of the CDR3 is TGCAGTTTACGATGGCCGGCAGGGGACTACGAGCAGTACTTC. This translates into CSLRWPAGDYEQYF.

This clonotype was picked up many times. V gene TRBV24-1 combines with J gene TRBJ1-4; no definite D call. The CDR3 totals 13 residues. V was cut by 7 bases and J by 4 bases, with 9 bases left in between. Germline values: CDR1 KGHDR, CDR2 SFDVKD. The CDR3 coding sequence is TGTGCCACCAGGGGGAAGGATAATGAAAAACTGTTTTTT. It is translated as CATRGKDNEKLFF.

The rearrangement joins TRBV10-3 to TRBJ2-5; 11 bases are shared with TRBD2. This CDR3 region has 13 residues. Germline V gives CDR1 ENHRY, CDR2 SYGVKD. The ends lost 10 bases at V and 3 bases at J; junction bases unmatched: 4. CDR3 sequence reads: CATRGLAEETQYF. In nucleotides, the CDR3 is TGTGCCACACGGGGACTAGCGGAAGAGACCCAGTACTTC.

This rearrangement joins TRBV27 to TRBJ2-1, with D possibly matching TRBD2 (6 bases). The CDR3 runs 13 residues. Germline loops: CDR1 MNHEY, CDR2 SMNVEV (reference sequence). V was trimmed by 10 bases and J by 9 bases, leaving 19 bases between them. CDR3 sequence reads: CATGGTRNGEQFF. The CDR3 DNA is TGTGCCACGGGCGGGACCCGTAACGGTGAGCAGTTCTTC.

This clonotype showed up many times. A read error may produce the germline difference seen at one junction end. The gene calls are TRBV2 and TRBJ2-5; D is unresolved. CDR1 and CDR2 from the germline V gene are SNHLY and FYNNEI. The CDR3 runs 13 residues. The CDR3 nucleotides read TGTGCCAGCAGTGAGGTTATCCAAGAGACCCGGTACTTC. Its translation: CASSEVIQETRYF.

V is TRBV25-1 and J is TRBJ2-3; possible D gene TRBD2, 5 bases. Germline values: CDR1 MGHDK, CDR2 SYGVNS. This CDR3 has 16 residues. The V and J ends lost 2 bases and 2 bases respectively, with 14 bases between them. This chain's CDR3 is CASSEGLADSTDTQYF. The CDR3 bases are TGTGCCAGCAGTGAAGGGCTAGCTGACTCCACAGATACGCAGTATTTT. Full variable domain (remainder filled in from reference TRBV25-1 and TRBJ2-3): EADIYQTPRYLVIGTGKKITLECSQTMGHDKMYWYQQDPGMELHLIHYSYGVNSTEKGDLSSESTVSRIRTEHFPLTLESARPSHTSQYLCASSEGLADSTDTQYFGPGTRLTVL.

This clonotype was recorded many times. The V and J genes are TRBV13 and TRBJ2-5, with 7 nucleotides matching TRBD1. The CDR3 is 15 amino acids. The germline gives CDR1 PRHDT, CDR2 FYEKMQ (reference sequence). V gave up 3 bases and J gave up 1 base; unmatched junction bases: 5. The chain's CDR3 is CASSFSGQSQETQYF. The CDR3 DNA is TGTGCCAGCAGCTTCTCGGGACAGAGCCAAGAGACCCAGTACTTC.

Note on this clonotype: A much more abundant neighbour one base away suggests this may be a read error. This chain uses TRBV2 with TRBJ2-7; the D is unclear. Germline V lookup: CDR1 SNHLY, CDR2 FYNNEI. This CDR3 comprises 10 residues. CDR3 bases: TGTGCCGGCAGGTCCCACGAGCAGTACTTC. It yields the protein CAGRSHEQYF.

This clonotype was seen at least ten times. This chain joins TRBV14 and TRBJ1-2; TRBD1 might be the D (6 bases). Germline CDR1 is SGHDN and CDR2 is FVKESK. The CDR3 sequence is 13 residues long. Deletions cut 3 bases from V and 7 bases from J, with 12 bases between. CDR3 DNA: TGTGCCAGCAGCCAGGGGGCTACGAGTGGCTACACCTTC. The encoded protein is CASSQGATSGYTF. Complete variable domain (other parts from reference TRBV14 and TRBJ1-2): EAGVTQFPSHSVIEKGQTVTLRCDPISGHDNLYWYRRVMGKEIKFLLHFVKESKQDESGMPNNRFLAERTGGTYSTLKVQPAELEDSGVYFCASSQGATSGYTFGSGTRLTVV.

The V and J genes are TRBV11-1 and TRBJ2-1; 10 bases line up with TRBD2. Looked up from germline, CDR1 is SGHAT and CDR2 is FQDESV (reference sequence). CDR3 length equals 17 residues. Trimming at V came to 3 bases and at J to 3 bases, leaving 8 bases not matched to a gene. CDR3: CASSLLAGAGIYNEQFF. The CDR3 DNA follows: TGTGCCAGCAGCTTGCTAGCGGGAGCGGGGATCTACAATGAGCAGTTCTTC. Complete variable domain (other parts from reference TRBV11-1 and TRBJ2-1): EAEVAQSPRYKITEKSQAVAFWCDPISGHATLYWYRQILGQGPELLVQFQDESVVDDSQLPKDRFSAERLKGVDSTLKIQPAELGDSAMYLCASSLLAGAGIYNEQFFGPGTRLTVL.

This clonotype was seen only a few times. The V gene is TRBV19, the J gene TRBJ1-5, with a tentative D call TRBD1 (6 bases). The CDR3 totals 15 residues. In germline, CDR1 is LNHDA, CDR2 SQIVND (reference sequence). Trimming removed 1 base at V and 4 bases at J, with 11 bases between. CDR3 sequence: CASSIGDIWNQPQHF. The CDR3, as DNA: TGTGCCAGTAGTATAGGGGACATTTGGAATCAGCCCCAGCATTTT. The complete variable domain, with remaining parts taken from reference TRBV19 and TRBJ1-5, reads DGGITQSPKYLFRKEGQNVTLSCEQNLNHDAMYWYRQDPGQGLRLIYYSQIVNDFQKGDIAEGYSVSREKKESFPLTVTSAQKNPTAFYLCASSIGDIWNQPQHFGDGTRLSIL.

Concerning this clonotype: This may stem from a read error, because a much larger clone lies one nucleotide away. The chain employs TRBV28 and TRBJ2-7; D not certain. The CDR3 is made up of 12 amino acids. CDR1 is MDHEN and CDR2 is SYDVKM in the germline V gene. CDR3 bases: TGTGCCGGCAGTTTAGCTATCGCCGAGCAGTACTTC. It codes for CAGSLAIAEQYF.

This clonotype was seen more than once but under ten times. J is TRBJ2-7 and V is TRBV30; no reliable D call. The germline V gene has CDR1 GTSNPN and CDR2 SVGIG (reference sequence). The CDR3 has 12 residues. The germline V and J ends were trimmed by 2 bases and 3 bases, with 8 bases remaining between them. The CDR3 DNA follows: TGTGCCTGGAGTCTTGCAATCTACGAGCAGTACTTC. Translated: CAWSLAIYEQYF.